This T cell receptor beta chain was recovered during a study of shared clonotypes between healthy human individuals. The germline gives CDR1 SGHDT, CDR2 YYEEEE. The V end lost 0 bases, the J end lost 7 bases, and 20 bases lay between the germline ends. The CDR3 sequence is 17 residues long. Authors' methods: For the immunoSEQ data, sequences were junction-only without quality scores, so filtering differed. TCRdb's table, derived via immunoSEQ multiplex PCR, lists solely in-frame clones and lacks some. V, J and clone size were drawn from that table, and D and trimming were deduced from the DNA. The table records around 2.5 million clones, 80% to 95% of them present only once.

The chain carries TRBV5-6 and TRBJ2-1; possible D gene TRBD1, 5 bases. The receptor was derived from a man younger than 30 in good health. Some clones in this sample may be carry-over from other donors' samples. Sequenced: naive CD4+ T cells from PBMCs. The subset denotes: CD45RA+ positively selected. The CDR3 nucleotides read TGTGCCAGCAGCTTGGGTGTAGGGGCCCTCCTATGGAATGAGCAGTTCTTC. Protein product: CASSLGVGALLWNEQFF.